What follows is one T cell receptor (beta chain) and its context. Germline CDR1 reads MDHEN; CDR2 reads SYDVKM. The trim removed 8 bases at V and 1 base at J, leaving 9 bases unmatched. This CDR3 has 15 amino acids. The sample is drawn from a study of T cell changes during pregnancy in multiple sclerosis. The protocol was immunoSEQ multiplex PCR, while the TCRdb copy is restricted to in-frame clones and leaves out a portion. This table holds 70,000 to 95,000 clones, over 85% found once. The V and J genes are TRBV28 and TRBJ1-2; 8 bases are shared with TRBD1. The starting material was peripheral blood, obtained in the first trimester of pregnancy. The receptor's source is a female donor with multiple sclerosis, enrolled in a pregnancy study. This CDR3 is CASLGQGFGNYGYTF. The CDR3, as DNA: TGTGCCAGCCTCGGACAGGGCTTCGGTAACTATGGCTACACCTTC.